This is a list of T cell receptor beta chains from one sample in a study of CD8 T cells in Susac syndrome. TCRdb reanalysed the immunoSEQ multiplex PCR reads using MiXCR and keeps one entry per CDR3 protein. The sample has roughly 160,000 distinct CDR3 sequences, around 95% seen once; the top ten hold under 0.15%. Source material: CD4+ T cells from PBMCs. The receptor source for this set is a human donor in good health. CDR3s include the opening cysteine and the closing phenylalanine or tryptophan.

>TRBV3-1|12
CASGSSNTEVFF
>TRBV18|15
CASSPTGGRVGGYTF
>TRBV7-2|12
CASSSGQGAEYF
>TRBV30|14
CASRLLLNGYGYTF
>TRBV27|14
CASSAQARPYEQYF
>TRBV20-1|14
CSASAGTGPETQYF
>TRBV20-1|12
CSGGRLNQPQHF
>TRBV7-3|13
CASAAGSGETQYF
>TRBV3-1|13
CASSPNEASGQYF
>TRBV27|13
CASSFTANYGYTF
>TRBV29-1|13
CSATHRERYEQYF
>TRBV20-1|14
CSASVTSSSYEQYF
>TRBV6-5|14
CASSYSKGPGELFF
>TRBV27|17
CASSQLMATQGSHEQYF
>TRBV30|15
CAWSRQGTSNQPQHF
>TRBV12-3/TRBV12-4|13
CASSSFRAGGYTF